This T cell receptor (beta chain) is from a study of T-cell memory formation after mild COVID-19. Study results and limitations: Mostly located in CM and EM were contracting CD4+ clones, with contracting CD8+ clones located in EMRA.

This clonotype was counted at least ten times. Antigen: not known. The TCR alpha and TCR beta cDNA libraries, bearing sample barcodes and UMIs, were generated by 5'RACE using constant-segment primers. One entry per CDR3 protein results from TCRdb running MiXCR on the 5' RACE reads. The sample contains around 130,000 distinct CDR3 sequences, more than 13% of which appear only once. Trimming removed 0 bases at V and 1 base at J, with 12 bases between. CDR1 and CDR2 (germline): MGHRA, YSYEKL. The CDR3 runs to 16 residues. This TCR was recovered from an adult woman who had mild COVID-19 (a few samples of this study predate the infection). Cell type and time point are not known. Sequenced material: PBMCs or a T cell subset sorted from them (not recorded which). The V gene is TRBV4-1, the J gene TRBJ1-2; D might be TRBD1 (6 bases). The CDR3 protein is CASSQEGTGSNYGYTF. The CDR3 region has the DNA TGCGCCAGCAGCCAAGAAGGTACAGGGAGTAACTATGGCTACACCTTC.